This is a list of T cell receptor beta chains from one sample in a study of OX40 agonist ivuxolimab in advanced cancers. The table came from immunoSEQ multiplex PCR; TCRdb's copy has only in-frame clones and leaves some out. The repertoire consists of approximately 81,000 clones, with just over 90% occurring once and the leading ten covering 14%. This specimen consisted of CD4+ or CD8+ T cells sorted from blood, obtained in a trial of the OX40 agonist ivuxolimab. Receptor source: an adult with an advanced solid tumor such as melanoma, head and neck, liver or kidney cancer. The CDR3 runs from the conserved cysteine through the conserved F or W. A D gene is named only where the DNA matches it firmly. Only part of the rows carry a size: once, few, many, or a class if the clone is expanded.

j_call clone_size v_call d_call cdr3_nt cdr3_aa
TRBJ2-1 once TRBV4-1 . TGCGCCAGCAGCCAAGGGGCAGACAATGAGCAGTTCTTC CASSQGADNEQFF
TRBJ2-1 . TRBV14 TRBD1 TGTGCCAGCAGCCAATACAGACAGGGAGTGTACAATGAGCAGTTCTTC CASSQYRQGVYNEQFF
TRBJ1-2 . TRBV10-3 . TGTGCCATCAGTGGGACCGCGGGCTATGGCTACACCTTC CAISGTAGYGYTF
TRBJ2-1 . TRBV6-5 . TGTGCCAGCAGTATACAGGGTTACAATGAGCAGTTCTTC CASSIQGYNEQFF
TRBJ1-2 . TRBV19 . TGTGCCAGTAGTCCCTCGGGGGGATCTGGCTACACCTTC CASSPSGGSGYTF
TRBJ2-7 . TRBV27 TRBD2 TGTGCCAGCAGTTTAGGGGCTAGCGGGTCCTACGAGCAGTACTTC CASSLGASGSYEQYF
TRBJ1-5 . TRBV27 . TGTGCCAGCAGTTTATCGAAGGGGGGTCAGCCCCAGCATTTT CASSLSKGGQPQHF
TRBJ2-7 . TRBV7-2 . TGTGCCAGCAGCGCACAGGTTCTGGCGTACGAGCAGTACTTC CASSAQVLAYEQYF
TRBJ1-5 few TRBV19 TRBD1 TGTGCCACCCGACAGGGTAGACAGCCCCAGCATTTT CATRQGRQPQHF
TRBJ2-7 . TRBV6-5 TRBD2 TGTGCCAGCATCCTAGCGGGAGGGACCGACGAGCAGTACTTC CASILAGGTDEQYF
TRBJ1-1 . TRBV4-3 . TGCGCCAGCAGCCAAGATGGGCAGGGAGGATGGAACACTGAAGCTTTCTTT CASSQDGQGGWNTEAFF
TRBJ1-2 . TRBV11-3 . TGTGCCAGCAGCTTAGGTGACGGTTATGGCTACACCTTC CASSLGDGYGYTF
TRBJ1-5 . TRBV28 . TGTGCCAGCAGCTATGGGGGACGGGATAGCAATCAGCCCCAGCATTTT CASSYGGRDSNQPQHF
TRBJ2-3 . TRBV15 . TGTGCCACCAGCAGAGAGTACCAGACAGATACGCAGTATTTT CATSREYQTDTQYF
TRBJ2-5 . TRBV15 . TGTGCCACCAGCAGCGATATCCCAGAGACCCAGTACTTC CATSSDIPETQYF
TRBJ2-1 . TRBV7-9 . TGTGCCAGCAGCCCCGGTCGCTACAATGAGCAGTTCTTC CASSPGRYNEQFF
TRBJ2-7 . TRBV7-9 . TGTGCCAGCAGCTTAGCAGCAGGGGTTTACGAGCAGTACTTC CASSLAAGVYEQYF
TRBJ2-4 . TRBV28 . TGTGCCAGCAGTTTGGGCCGAGCCAAAAACATTCAGTACTTC CASSLGRAKNIQYF
TRBJ2-1 . TRBV5-4 . TGTGCCAGCAGCCTCGGGGGCTCCTACAATGAGCAGTTCTTC CASSLGGSYNEQFF
TRBJ1-4 . TRBV7-9 TRBD1 TGTGCCAGCAGCTTACAGGGGGCGCATGAAAAACTGTTTTTT CASSLQGAHEKLFF
TRBJ2-3 . TRBV23-1 . TGCGCCAGCAGTCAATCGGGGGCGGGACGCACAGATACGCAGTATTTT CASSQSGAGRTDTQYF
TRBJ2-1 . TRBV7-3 TRBD2 TGTGCCAGCAGCTTCGACAGCGGGAGGGGAAATGAGCAGTTCTTC CASSFDSGRGNEQFF
TRBJ1-3 . TRBV29-1 . TGCAGCGTTGAAGCGGGGGTGGTCGGAAACACCATATATTTT CSVEAGVVGNTIYF
TRBJ2-5 . TRBV5-1 . TGCGCCAGCAGCCCGGCGTTAAGGGTTCAAGACTTCGGCCAAGAGACCCAGTACTTC CASSPALRVQDFGQETQYF
TRBJ2-5 . TRBV19 TRBD2 TGTGCCACCACCTTTAGCGGGGAACCCGGGGAGACCCAGTACTTC CATTFSGEPGETQYF
TRBJ1-1 once TRBV28 . TGTGCCAGCAGTTACAGGGCCCTGAACACTGAAGCTTTCTTT CASSYRALNTEAFF
TRBJ1-2 . TRBV6-6 . TGTGCCAGCAGACTCCCCCGGAACGGTGTGTATGGCTACACCTTC CASRLPRNGVYGYTF
TRBJ2-5 . TRBV2 . TGTGCCAGCATTGGACCCGCAAGGGAGACCCAGTACTTC CASIGPARETQYF
TRBJ1-1 . TRBV13 TRBD1 TGTGCCAGCAGCCCGACCGGGACAGTGAACACTGAAGCTTTCTTT CASSPTGTVNTEAFF
TRBJ2-5 . TRBV7-9 . TGTGCCAGCAGCTTAGGTACCCGAATGGCAGGGCCCCAAGAGACCCAGTACTTC CASSLGTRMAGPQETQYF
TRBJ2-1 . TRBV27 . TGTGCCAGCAGTTTTAGGCCGGGGAATGAGCAGTTCTTC CASSFRPGNEQFF
TRBJ2-7 . TRBV11-2 . TGTGCCAGCAGCCCCTGGGGAGACTACGAGCAGTACTTC CASSPWGDYEQYF
TRBJ2-7 . TRBV13 TRBD2 TGTGCCAGCAGCGGGACTAGCGGGAGCCACGAGCAGTACTTC CASSGTSGSHEQYF
TRBJ2-1 . TRBV7-6 . TGTGCCAGCAGCTTAAGGATCCGGCAGGGTTCCTACAATGAGCAGTTCTTC CASSLRIRQGSYNEQFF
TRBJ2-1 . TRBV27 . TGTGCCAGCAGTTTGACAGTTACGGTCTACAATGAGCAGTTCTTC CASSLTVTVYNEQFF
TRBJ2-3 . TRBV9 TRBD2 TGTGCCAGCAGCCCCTATAGCGGGGGACGCACAGATACGCAGTATTTT CASSPYSGGRTDTQYF
TRBJ2-7 . TRBV7-8 TRBD2 TGTGCCAGCAGCGAATGGACTAGCGGGAGCTCCTACGAGCAGTACTTC CASSEWTSGSSYEQYF
TRBJ2-1 . TRBV7-9 TRBD2 TGTGCCAGCAGCTTAGAAGGGCTAGCGGACAATGAGCAGTTCTTC CASSLEGLADNEQFF
TRBJ2-1 . TRBV4-2 . TGTGCCAGCAGCCATAGGGGTGGCCACAATGAGCAGTTCTTC CASSHRGGHNEQFF
TRBJ1-2 . TRBV28 TRBD1 TGTGCCAGCAGCCCACAGGGGGCAGGAGGCTACACCTTC CASSPQGAGGYTF
TRBJ1-1 . TRBV28 . TGTGCCAGCAGTCCTTCCCGACGGTGGAACACTGAAGCTTTCTTT CASSPSRRWNTEAFF
TRBJ1-1 . TRBV5-6 . TGTGCCAGCAGCTTAGGGCAGGTGGAGGCTTTCTTT CASSLGQVEAFF
TRBJ2-4 . TRBV28 . TGTGCCAGCAGTTTTGGCCAGGAGGCCAAAAACATTCAGTACTTC CASSFGQEAKNIQYF
TRBJ1-5 . TRBV10-3 . TGTGCCATCAGTGAGTCGGATTCCTATAGCAATCAGCCCCAGCATTTT CAISESDSYSNQPQHF
TRBJ2-3 . TRBV4-1 . TGCGCCAGCAGCCAATCGGACGGGGATACGCAGTATTTT CASSQSDGDTQYF
TRBJ2-1 . TRBV7-6 TRBD1 TGTGCCAGCAGCAGAGAGGCCGGGACAGCTCCATACAATGAGCAGTTCTTC CASSREAGTAPYNEQFF
TRBJ1-3 . TRBV4-3 . TGCGCCAGCAGCCAAGATCCTCCGGCCCTAGGAAACACCATATATTTT CASSQDPPALGNTIYF